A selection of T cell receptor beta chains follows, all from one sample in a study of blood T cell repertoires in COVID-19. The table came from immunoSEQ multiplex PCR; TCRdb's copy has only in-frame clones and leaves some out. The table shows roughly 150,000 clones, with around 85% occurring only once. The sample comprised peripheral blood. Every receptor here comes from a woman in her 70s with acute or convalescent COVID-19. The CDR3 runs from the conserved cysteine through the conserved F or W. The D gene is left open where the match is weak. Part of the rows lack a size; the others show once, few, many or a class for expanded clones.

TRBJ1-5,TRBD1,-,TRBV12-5,TGTGCTAGTGGTTTGCGACAGGGAATGGGGCAGCCCCAGCATTTT,CASGLRQGMGQPQHF
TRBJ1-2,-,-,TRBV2,TGTGCCAGCAGGCTCGAGAAACAGGGTTATGGCTACACCTTC,CASRLEKQGYGYTF
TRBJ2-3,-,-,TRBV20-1,TGCAGTGCATTCGCAGATACGCAGTATTTT,CSAFADTQYF
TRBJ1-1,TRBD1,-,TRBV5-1,TGCGCCAGCAGCCCAGGGGGCACGGGGGTCGCTGAAGCTTTCTTT,CASSPGGTGVAEAFF
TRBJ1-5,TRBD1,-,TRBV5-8,TGTGCCAGCAGCTCGGGACAGGGGGTTCGTCAGCCCCAGCATTTT,CASSSGQGVRQPQHF
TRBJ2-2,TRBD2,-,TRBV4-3,TGCGCCAGCTCCCGGACTAGCGGCAACACCGGGGAGCTGTTTTTT,CASSRTSGNTGELFF
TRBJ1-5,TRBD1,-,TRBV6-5,TGTGCCAGCAGTAGGGACAGGGGGCAGGATCAGCCCCAGCATTTT,CASSRDRGQDQPQHF
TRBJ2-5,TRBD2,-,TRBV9,TGTGCCAGCAGCCCGGGACTAGCGGGGAAGGAGACCCAGTACTTC,CASSPGLAGKETQYF
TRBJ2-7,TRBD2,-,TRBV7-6,TGTGCCAGCAGCGTAAGGGCGGGGGGGATCTACGAGCAGTACTTC,CASSVRAGGIYEQYF
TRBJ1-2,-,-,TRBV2,TGTGCCAGCAGGTTGGCAACCGATGGCTACACCTTC,CASRLATDGYTF
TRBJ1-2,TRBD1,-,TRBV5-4,TGTGCCAGCAGCTCCGGGAACAGGGGGATGGAGGGCTACACCTTC,CASSSGNRGMEGYTF
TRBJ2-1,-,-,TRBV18,TGTGCCAGCTCACCGTTCGGCGGTAACCCTATCTACAATGAGCAGTTCTTC,CASSPFGGNPIYNEQFF
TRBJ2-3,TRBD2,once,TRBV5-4,TGTGCCAGCAGCTTGGTAGCGGGGGGTGGGGATACGCAGTATTTT,CASSLVAGGGDTQYF
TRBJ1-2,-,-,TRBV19,TGTGCCAGTACGGGGGGAGTCGGCTACACCTTC,CASTGGVGYTF
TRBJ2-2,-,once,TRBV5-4,TGTGCCAGCAGCTTGGAGGCAGGGAATCCCGGGGAGCTGTTTTTT,CASSLEAGNPGELFF
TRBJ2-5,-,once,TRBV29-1,TGCAGCGTATCCGAGAGGGAGACCCAGTACTTC,CSVSERETQYF
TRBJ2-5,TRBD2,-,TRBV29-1,TGCAGCGTTGCGGCGGGGGGCCAAGAGACCCAGTACTTC,CSVAAGGQETQYF
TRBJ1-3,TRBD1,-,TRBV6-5,TGTGCCAGCAGTCCCTTGGACAGGCGAGACACCATATATTTT,CASSPLDRRDTIYF
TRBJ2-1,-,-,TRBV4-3,TGCGCCAGCAGCCAAGACTACGCGGGCTACAATGAGCAGTTCTTC,CASSQDYAGYNEQFF
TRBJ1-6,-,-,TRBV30,TGTGCCGGGTCCGGACAGAATAATTCACCCCTCCACTTT,CAGSGQNNSPLHF
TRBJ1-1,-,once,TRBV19,TGTGCCAGTAGTATAGGGCACAGAGCCCTTCCCTCTGAAGCTTTCTTT,CASSIGHRALPSEAFF
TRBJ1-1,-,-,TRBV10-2,TGCGCCAGCGGGAAGCCAGGGGCTTCATGGAACACTGAAGCTTTCTTT,CASGKPGASWNTEAFF
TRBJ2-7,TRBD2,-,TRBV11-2,TGTGCCAGCAGCTTAGAAGCGGGGAGCTCCTACGAGCAGTACTTC,CASSLEAGSSYEQYF
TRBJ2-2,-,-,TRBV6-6,TGTGCCAGCACCTACCAGGGGCGAAACCCCTTCCGTCTGAGCACCGGGGAGCTGTTTTTT,CASTYQGRNPFRLSTGELFF
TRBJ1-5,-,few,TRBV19,TGTGCCAGTAGTAGACGGGGTAACTCCCCCTATAGCAATCAGCCCCAGCATTTT,CASSRRGNSPYSNQPQHF
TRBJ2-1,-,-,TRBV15,TGTGCCACCAGCAGAGACGGGGGGCATACCTACAATGAGCAGTTCTTC,CATSRDGGHTYNEQFF
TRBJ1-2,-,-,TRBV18,TGTGCCAGCTCACCGAACCCGGACTATGGCTACACCTTC,CASSPNPDYGYTF
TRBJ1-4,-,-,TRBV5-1,TGCGCCAGCAACCCGGGCGGGAGATCGGGTGAAAAACTGTTTTTT,CASNPGGRSGEKLFF
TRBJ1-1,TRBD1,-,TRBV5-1,TGCGCCAGCAGCGTTGGACAGGGGACTGAAGCTTTCTTT,CASSVGQGTEAFF
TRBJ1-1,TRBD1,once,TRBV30,TGTGCCTGGAGTGTATCCCCGGGCAGGGGGAGCAGGTGGCTCACTGAAGCTTTCTTT,CAWSVSPGRGSRWLTEAFF
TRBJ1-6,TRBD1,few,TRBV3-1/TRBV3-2,TGTGCCAGCAGCCAAATCCTCAGGGGGGATTCACCCCTCCACTTT,CASSQILRGDSPLHF
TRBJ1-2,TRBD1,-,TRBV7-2,TGTGCCAGCAGCGCCCGAGGAGGACAGGGACAAAGGAACTATGGCTACACCTTC,CASSARGGQGQRNYGYTF
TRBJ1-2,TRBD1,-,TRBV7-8,TGTGCCAGCAGCCGGACAGGGTATGGCTACACCTTC,CASSRTGYGYTF
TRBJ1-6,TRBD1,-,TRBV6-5,TGTGCCAGCAGTCGCGACAGGGATAATTCACCCCTCCACTTT,CASSRDRDNSPLHF
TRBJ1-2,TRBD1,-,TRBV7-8,TGTGCCAGCAGCGGACAGGGCCTCTATGGCTACACCTTC,CASSGQGLYGYTF
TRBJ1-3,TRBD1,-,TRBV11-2,TGTGCCAGCAGCTTAGTGGGACAGGGTGGCGGAAACACCATATATTTT,CASSLVGQGGGNTIYF
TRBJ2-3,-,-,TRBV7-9,TGTGCCAGCACCTCCGGTAATGGGAGAGGGGGAAGCACAGATACGCAGTATTTT,CASTSGNGRGGSTDTQYF
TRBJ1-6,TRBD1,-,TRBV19,TGTGCCAGTAGTAACCGGGACAGGGGACTGGGTAATTCACCCCTCCACTTT,CASSNRDRGLGNSPLHF
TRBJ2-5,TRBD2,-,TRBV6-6,TGTGCCAGCAGTTCCGGAAAGCGGGGAAGGGAGACCCAGTACTTC,CASSSGKRGRETQYF
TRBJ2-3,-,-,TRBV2,TGTGCCAGCAGACTCACAGGATTAACTAGCACAGATACGCAGTATTTT,CASRLTGLTSTDTQYF
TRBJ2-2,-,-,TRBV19,TGTGCCAGTAGTGGAATGGACAAAATTTCTACCAACACCGGGGAGCTGTTTTTT,CASSGMDKISTNTGELFF
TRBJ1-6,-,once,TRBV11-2,TGTGCCAGCAGCTTATGGGGAGATTCACCCCTCCACTTT,CASSLWGDSPLHF
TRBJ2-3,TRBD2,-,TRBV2,TGTGCCAGCAGTGAAGGTCCGGGGGGGCCCGCAGATACGCAGTATTTT,CASSEGPGGPADTQYF
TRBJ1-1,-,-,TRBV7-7,TGTGCTAGCAGCCCTCTGTCGGGGGGGGGTGAAGCTTTCTTT,CASSPLSGGGEAFF
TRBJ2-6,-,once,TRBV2,TGTGCCACCCACTTTGGCTCTGGGGCCAACGTCCTGACTTTC,CATHFGSGANVLTF
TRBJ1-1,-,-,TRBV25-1,TGTGCCAGCAGATTAGATTACGAAGCTTTCTTT,CASRLDYEAFF
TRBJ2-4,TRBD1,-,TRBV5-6,TGTGCCAGCAGCTTCCAGCTTGGACAGGTTGGAGGCAAAAACATTCAGTACTTC,CASSFQLGQVGGKNIQYF
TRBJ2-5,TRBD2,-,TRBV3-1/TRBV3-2,TGTGCCAGCAGCCAAGGGGGACTAGCGGGGGTGGGAGAGACCCAGTACTTC,CASSQGGLAGVGETQYF
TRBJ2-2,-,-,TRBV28,TGTGCCAGCAGCCTAGGAGCCTTTTCGAACACCGGGGAGCTGTTTTTT,CASSLGAFSNTGELFF
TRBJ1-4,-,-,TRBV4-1,TGCGCCAGCAGCCAAGATGCACACCCCTGGACGGGGGAAAAACTGTTTTTT,CASSQDAHPWTGEKLFF